This T cell receptor beta chain comes out of a study of human T cells and chemical hapten exposure. In the study overall: Across samples, TCR yields varied, mostly owing to small differences in pooled library volumes.

TCRdb re-analysed the RACE reads in MiXCR, keeping a single row per CDR3 protein. The sample has tens of thousands of distinct CDR3 sequences; about 11% are singletons. The CDR3 has 15 residues. Germline CDR1 and CDR2: MNHNY and SVGAGI (reference sequence). V lost 6 bases to trimming and J lost 0 bases; unmatched junction nucleotides: 4. This clonotype was observed a handful of times. The time point denotes: patch test 1, 2 weeks after DPC sensitization. The sample's treatment: therapeutic diphenylcyclopropenone sensitization with weekly scalp DPC. Unseparated into fractions, whole blood served as the source from which total RNA was extracted.

This clonotype was obtained from a woman in her fifties or sixties with alopecia areata. Some clones in this sample may be carry-over from other donors' samples. This specimen consisted of whole blood, obtained in connection with sensitization to the hapten diphenylcyclopropenone (DPC). The chain combines TRBV6-6 with TRBJ1-3; the match to TRBD1 covers 8 bases. The CDR3 is CASRDRGLSGNTIYF. For the CDR3, the DNA is TGTGCCAGCAGAGACAGGGGACTCTCTGGAAACACCATATATTTT.